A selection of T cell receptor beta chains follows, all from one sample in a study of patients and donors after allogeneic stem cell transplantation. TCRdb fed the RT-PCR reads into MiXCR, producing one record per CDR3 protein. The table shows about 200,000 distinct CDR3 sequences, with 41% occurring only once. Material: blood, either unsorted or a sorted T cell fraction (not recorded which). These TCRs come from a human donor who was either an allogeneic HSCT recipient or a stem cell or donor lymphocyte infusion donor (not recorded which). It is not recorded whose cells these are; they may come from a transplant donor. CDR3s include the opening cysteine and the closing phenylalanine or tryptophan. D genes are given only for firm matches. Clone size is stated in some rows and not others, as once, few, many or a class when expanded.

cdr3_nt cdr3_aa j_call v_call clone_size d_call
TGTGCCAGCAGCCGTGGACTGAACACTGAAGCTTTCTTT CASSRGLNTEAFF TRBJ1-1 TRBV7-6 many NA
TGTGCCTGGAGTCCGCTAGCGGGTTTATTCTCCTACGAGCAGTACTTC CAWSPLAGLFSYEQYF TRBJ2-7 TRBV30 NA TRBD2
TGTGCCAGCGATGGACTAGCGGAGATTCCGAATTCCTACAATGAGCAGTTCTTC CASDGLAEIPNSYNEQFF TRBJ2-1 TRBV12-3/TRBV12-4 NA TRBD2
TGTGCCACCAGCAGAGATGCCGGTTCAGCAGATACGCAGTATTTT CATSRDAGSADTQYF TRBJ2-3 TRBV15 NA NA
TGTGCCAGCAGCGTTCAAGAGAACTATGGCTACACCTTC CASSVQENYGYTF TRBJ1-2 TRBV9 few NA
TGCGCCAGCAGCTTGGACTTAGCGGGAAAAGCCCCATCCTACGAGCAGTACTTC CASSLDLAGKAPSYEQYF TRBJ2-7 TRBV5-1 NA TRBD2
TGTGCCACCGGCTGGGACAGGGGTAGCGAGCAGTACTTC CATGWDRGSEQYF TRBJ2-7 TRBV24-1 NA TRBD1
TGTGCCAGCAGCCTGATCCCAGTGGAAAAACTGTTTTTT CASSLIPVEKLFF TRBJ1-4 TRBV5-5 NA NA
TGTGCCAGCAGTTTCGTCGGGGGATCCTACGAGCAGTACTTC CASSFVGGSYEQYF TRBJ2-7 TRBV6-5 few NA
TGTGCCAGCAGCCCAACTAGCGGGGGAACCTACGAGCAGTACTTC CASSPTSGGTYEQYF TRBJ2-7 TRBV28 NA TRBD2
TGCAGTGCTACGAACCGGGACAGGGGATCGAACACTGAAGCTTTCTTT CSATNRDRGSNTEAFF TRBJ1-1 TRBV20-1 NA TRBD1
TGTGCCAGCAGCCAAGATCTCTGGCGGGCGACAGATACGCAGTATTTT CASSQDLWRATDTQYF TRBJ2-3 TRBV4-2 NA NA
TGTTCCAGCAGCTTAAGGCTGGAGCCGGATACGCAGTATTTT CSSSLRLEPDTQYF TRBJ2-3 TRBV7-9 NA NA
TGTGCCAGCAGCTTAGCGGGAGGGACAAATTACTCCTCTAGCAATCAGCCCCAGCATTTT CASSLAGGTNYSSSNQPQHF TRBJ1-5 TRBV7-9 NA NA